What follows is one T cell receptor (beta chain) and its context. The source of the sample is a study of T cell responses to AZD1222 COVID-19 vaccine. Some second doses came at about 4 weeks and others at about 12 weeks; these were pooled. Using immunoSEQ multiplex PCR, the repertoire was profiled, and TCRdb retains in-frame clones only, with some absent. Altogether 150,000 to 200,000 clones are present, about 90% being singletons, with the ten largest covering 1.3%. Germline CDR1 and CDR2: MNHEY and SVGEGT. Trimming took off 2 bases at V and 0 bases at J, with 5 bases between the two ends. This CDR3 spans 13 amino acids.

Sequences were derived from peripheral blood, sampled 28 days after the second AZD1222 dose. The chain employs TRBV6-2 or TRBV6-3 and TRBJ2-7; D unresolved. The receptor's source is an adult who received the AZD1222 COVID-19 vaccine. CDR3 coding DNA: TGTGCCAGCAGTTACGGGAACTCCTACGAGCAGTACTTC. It specifies CASSYGNSYEQYF.